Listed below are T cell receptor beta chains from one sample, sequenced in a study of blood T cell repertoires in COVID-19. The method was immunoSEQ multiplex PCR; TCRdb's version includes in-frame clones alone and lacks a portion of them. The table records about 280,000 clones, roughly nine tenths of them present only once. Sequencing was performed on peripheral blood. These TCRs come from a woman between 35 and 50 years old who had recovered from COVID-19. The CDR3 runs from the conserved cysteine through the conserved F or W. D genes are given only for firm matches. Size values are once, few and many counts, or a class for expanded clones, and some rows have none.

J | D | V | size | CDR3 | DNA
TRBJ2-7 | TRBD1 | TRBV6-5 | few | CASSHHPGQGYEQYF | TGTGCCAGCAGTCACCACCCGGGACAGGGGTACGAGCAGTACTTC
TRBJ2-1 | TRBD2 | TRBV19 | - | CASSRGLDVFEQFF | TGTGCCAGTAGTAGGGGACTAGATGTTTTTGAGCAGTTCTTC
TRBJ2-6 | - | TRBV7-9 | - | CASSLAGAGANVLTF | TGTGCCAGCAGCTTAGCAGGGGCTGGGGCCAACGTCCTGACTTTC
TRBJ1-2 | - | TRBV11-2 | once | CASSLDLANYGYTF | TGTGCCAGCAGCCTAGACCTGGCAAACTATGGCTACACCTTC
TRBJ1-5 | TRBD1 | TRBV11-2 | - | CASSPTGTGRPQHF | TGTGCCAGCAGCCCAACCGGGACAGGGAGGCCCCAGCATTTT
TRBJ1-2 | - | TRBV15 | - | CATSSRGGVHYGYTF | TGTGCCACCAGCTCCAGGGGAGGGGTTCACTATGGCTACACCTTC
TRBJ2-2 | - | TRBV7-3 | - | CASSPPGGVTGELFF | TGTGCCAGCAGTCCCCCTGGGGGCGTCACCGGGGAGCTGTTTTTT
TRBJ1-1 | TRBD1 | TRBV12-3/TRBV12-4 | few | CASRAGGTTEAFF | TGTGCCAGCAGGGCAGGGGGGACCACTGAAGCTTTCTTT
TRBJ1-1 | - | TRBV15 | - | CATSPEAGAWNTEAFF | TGTGCCACCAGCCCGGAAGCGGGGGCCTGGAACACTGAAGCTTTCTTT
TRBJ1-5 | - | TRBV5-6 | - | CASSEGGGQPQHF | TGTGCCAGCAGCGAGGGGGGGGGTCAGCCCCAGCATTTT
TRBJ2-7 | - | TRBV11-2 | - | CASSSSGYEQYF | TGTGCCAGCAGCTCGTCAGGGTACGAGCAGTACTTC
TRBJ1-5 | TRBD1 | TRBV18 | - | CASSQQIHRGQGEPQHF | TGTGCCAGCTCACAGCAAATACACAGGGGACAGGGGGAGCCCCAGCATTTT
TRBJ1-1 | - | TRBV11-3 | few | CASSHNRVNTEAFF | TGTGCCAGCAGCCATAACAGGGTGAACACTGAAGCTTTCTTT
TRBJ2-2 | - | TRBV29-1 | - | CSVGVGVMGGELFF | TGCAGCGTTGGAGTAGGGGTAATGGGCGGGGAGCTGTTTTTT
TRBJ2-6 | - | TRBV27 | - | CASSYREPSSGANVLTF | TGTGCCAGCAGTTACAGGGAGCCCAGCTCTGGGGCCAACGTCCTGACTTTC
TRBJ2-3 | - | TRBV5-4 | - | CASSFRGSDTQYF | TGTGCCAGCAGCTTTAGAGGGTCAGATACGCAGTATTTT
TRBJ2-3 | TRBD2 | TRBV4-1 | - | CASSHARLAGERDTQYF | TGCGCCAGCAGCCACGCGAGACTAGCGGGAGAACGGGATACGCAGTATTTT
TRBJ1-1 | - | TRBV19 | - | CASSMAGGGFTEAFF | TGTGCCAGTAGTATGGCGGGCGGGGGTTTCACTGAAGCTTTCTTT
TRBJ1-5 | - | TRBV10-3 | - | CAISESWGPEGPQHF | TGTGCCATCAGTGAGTCGTGGGGGCCTGAGGGGCCCCAGCATTTT
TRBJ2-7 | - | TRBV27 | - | CASSPGASIEQYF | TGTGCCAGCAGTCCAGGGGCGTCCATCGAGCAGTACTTC
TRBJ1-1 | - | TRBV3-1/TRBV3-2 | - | CASSQGTQNTEAFF | TGTGCCAGCAGCCAAGGGACACAGAACACTGAAGCTTTCTTT
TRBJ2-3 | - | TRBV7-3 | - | CASSLIGASTDTQYF | TGTGCCAGCAGCTTAATCGGAGCTAGCACAGATACGCAGTATTTT
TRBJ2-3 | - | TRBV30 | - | CAWSPGTGLATQYF | TGTGCCTGGAGCCCCGGGACTGGGTTGGCTACGCAGTATTTT
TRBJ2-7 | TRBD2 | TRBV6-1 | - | CASSELAGGHEQYF | TGTGCCAGCAGTGAATTAGCGGGAGGGCACGAGCAGTACTTC
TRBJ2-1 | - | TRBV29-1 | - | CSVGRDWAYNEQFF | TGCAGCGTCGGACGGGACTGGGCCTACAATGAGCAGTTCTTC
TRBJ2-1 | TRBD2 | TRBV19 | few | CASSIYSGSYPEQFF | TGTGCCAGTAGTATATACAGCGGGAGTTACCCCGAGCAGTTCTTC
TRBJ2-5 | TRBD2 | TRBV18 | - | CASSPPRAGDETQYF | TGTGCCAGCTCACCCCCCCGGGCGGGAGATGAGACCCAGTACTTC
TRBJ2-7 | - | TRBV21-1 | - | CASSRHRIPPVYEQYF | TGTGCCAGCAGCAGACATAGGATCCCGCCTGTCTACGAGCAGTACTTC
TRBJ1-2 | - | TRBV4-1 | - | CASSQDSLLRHGYTF | TGCGCCAGCAGCCAGGACAGTTTGCTACGGCATGGCTACACCTTC
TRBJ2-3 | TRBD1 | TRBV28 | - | CASSSHGTGADTQYF | TGTGCCAGCAGTTCCCACGGGACAGGGGCAGATACGCAGTATTTT